This is a list of T cell receptor beta chains from one sample in a study of T-cell memory formation after mild COVID-19. Each CDR3 protein gets one entry after TCRdb re-called the 5' RACE reads with MiXCR. The table records about 560,000 distinct CDR3 sequences, roughly 18% of them present only once. The sequencing input was PBMCs or a T cell subset sorted from them (not recorded which). These receptors were obtained from an adult woman who had mild COVID-19 (a few samples of this study predate the infection). Cell type and time point are not known. CDR3s leave out the opening cysteine and the closing phenylalanine or tryptophan. Each record gives: V gene, J gene, CDR3 protein.

V gene: TRBV7-8
J gene: TRBJ2-6
CDR3 protein: ASSPTGPGANVLT

V gene: TRBV7-9
J gene: TRBJ1-1
CDR3 protein: ASSLAGTGTEAF

V gene: TRBV5-5
J gene: TRBJ2-1
CDR3 protein: ASSFGQGVGLNEQF

V gene: TRBV29-1
J gene: TRBJ1-4
CDR3 protein: SVAGLNWEKLF

V gene: TRBV27
J gene: TRBJ2-1
CDR3 protein: ASHPQRLSVSNEQF

V gene: TRBV5-1
J gene: TRBJ1-4
CDR3 protein: ASSGGDANEKLF

V gene: TRBV4-3
J gene: TRBJ1-1
CDR3 protein: ASSQDDRTGNTEAF

V gene: TRBV12-5
J gene: TRBJ2-1
CDR3 protein: ASGRTGTSGTEQF

V gene: TRBV20-1
J gene: TRBJ2-1
CDR3 protein: SARDMGGTSGSRSYNEQF

V gene: TRBV6-5
J gene: TRBJ2-7
CDR3 protein: ASSYSMGKGRGPSYEQY

V gene: TRBV18
J gene: TRBJ1-5
CDR3 protein: ASSRAGSQPQH

V gene: TRBV7-2
J gene: TRBJ1-1
CDR3 protein: ASSPALTGGHTEAF

V gene: TRBV6-1
J gene: TRBJ1-1
CDR3 protein: ASPDRVGRTEAF

V gene: TRBV27
J gene: TRBJ2-5
CDR3 protein: ASRGQGRRQETQY

V gene: TRBV20-1
J gene: TRBJ1-2
CDR3 protein: SAKMVVHYGYT

V gene: TRBV5-5
J gene: TRBJ1-5
CDR3 protein: ASSLEGPWGQPQH

V gene: TRBV7-8
J gene: TRBJ1-6
CDR3 protein: ASSRTRTNNSPLH

V gene: TRBV6-2/TRBV6-3
J gene: TRBJ2-2
CDR3 protein: ASSSGEFDTGELF

V gene: TRBV5-1
J gene: TRBJ2-1
CDR3 protein: ASGEVFAYNEQF

V gene: TRBV29-1
J gene: TRBJ2-3
CDR3 protein: SVARDSLNTDTQY

V gene: TRBV20-1
J gene: TRBJ2-2
CDR3 protein: SARDEHYTGELF

V gene: TRBV5-6
J gene: TRBJ2-5
CDR3 protein: ASSLAIGTGLETQY

V gene: TRBV5-6
J gene: TRBJ2-7
CDR3 protein: ASSLRQGGPSYEQY

V gene: TRBV5-1
J gene: TRBJ1-6
CDR3 protein: ASSLPRALH

V gene: TRBV30
J gene: TRBJ1-1
CDR3 protein: AWSSTGRWNTEAF

V gene: TRBV4-2
J gene: TRBJ1-2
CDR3 protein: ASSQNTGQKYGYT

V gene: TRBV29-1
J gene: TRBJ1-4
CDR3 protein: SVLGRWDEKLF

V gene: TRBV6-6
J gene: TRBJ1-4
CDR3 protein: ASRPGQGGEKLF

V gene: TRBV9
J gene: TRBJ2-7
CDR3 protein: ASSAAGLAGSYEQY

V gene: TRBV6-1
J gene: TRBJ2-3
CDR3 protein: ASRPDGLAGAYTQY

V gene: TRBV6-5
J gene: TRBJ1-2
CDR3 protein: ASSYSSPRRGYGYT

V gene: TRBV18
J gene: TRBJ1-5
CDR3 protein: ASSPPGQGRNQPQH

V gene: TRBV7-2
J gene: TRBJ2-5
CDR3 protein: ASSSRARVAQETQY

V gene: TRBV19
J gene: TRBJ2-5
CDR3 protein: ASSIAAVETQY

V gene: TRBV2
J gene: TRBJ2-7
CDR3 protein: ASKGGREIHEQY

V gene: TRBV5-1
J gene: TRBJ2-3
CDR3 protein: ASSPLGRGTDTQY

V gene: TRBV6-5
J gene: TRBJ2-3
CDR3 protein: ASSSWTSGGGTDTQY

V gene: TRBV7-8
J gene: TRBJ2-5
CDR3 protein: ASSPWTSGGAYGTQY

V gene: TRBV30
J gene: TRBJ2-1
CDR3 protein: AWSMGLAGPPEQF

V gene: TRBV1
J gene: TRBJ2-7
CDR3 protein: TSSQEGSTYEQY

V gene: TRBV3-1
J gene: TRBJ1-6
CDR3 protein: ASRQTNSPLH

V gene: TRBV12-3/TRBV12-4
J gene: TRBJ2-3
CDR3 protein: ASSYTSGVRNTQY

V gene: TRBV30
J gene: TRBJ2-3
CDR3 protein: AWSPSRSTDTQY

V gene: TRBV7-9
J gene: TRBJ1-6
CDR3 protein: ASGRFRGGTYNSPLH

V gene: TRBV6-5
J gene: TRBJ1-4
CDR3 protein: ASSYSRAEKLF

V gene: TRBV15
J gene: TRBJ2-7
CDR3 protein: ATSRDRAGGRHEQY

V gene: TRBV6-6
J gene: TRBJ2-3
CDR3 protein: ASGTQGKSPDTQY